Below, 3 T cell receptor beta chains from the same sample are listed, as sequenced in a study of response to subunit inactivated influenza vaccine. One entry per CDR3 protein, called by TCRdb with MiXCR from the RT-PCR reads. The profile shows 800,000 or so distinct CDR3 sequences, 21% of them singletons. Sequencing was performed on PBMCs from blood, taken 5 to 6 days after vaccination. These receptors originate from a man in his fifties or sixties who received an inactivated influenza vaccine.

In this sample, this clonotype turned up a few times. The chain is built from TRBV20-1 and TRBJ2-3, with no clear D. V lost 6 bases, J lost 7 bases, and 8 bases lay in between. Germline V gene sequence: CDR1 DFQATT, CDR2 SNEGSKA (reference sequence). The CDR3 sequence is 10 residues long. The CDR3 sequence: CSAPYNTQYF. The CDR3 coding sequence is TGCAGTGCCCCATACAATACGCAGTATTTT.

This clonotype was seen a few times. The chain combines TRBV24-1 with TRBJ1-1, with 9 positions matching TRBD1. The CDR3 consists of 14 residues. Germline V lookup: CDR1 KGHDR, CDR2 SFDVKD. V shed 9 bases, J shed 7 bases, and the junction held 11 bases outside the gene matches. The CDR3 loop is CATAQGQGYGEAFF. The CDR3 coding sequence is TGTGCCACCGCCCAGGGACAGGGTTATGGTGAAGCTTTCTTT.

This clonotype has a handful of counts. The rearrangement joins TRBV3-1 to TRBJ2-3; 10 bases are shared with TRBD2. The V gene end was trimmed by 2 bases and the J gene end by 5 bases; junction bases not matched to a gene: 1. This CDR3 is 14 amino acids long. Germline V gene lookup returns CDR1 LGHDT and CDR2 YNNKEL (reference sequence). CDR3 residues: CASSQSSGRDTQYF. The CDR3 nucleotides are TGTGCCAGCAGCCAATCTAGCGGGAGAGATACGCAGTATTTT.